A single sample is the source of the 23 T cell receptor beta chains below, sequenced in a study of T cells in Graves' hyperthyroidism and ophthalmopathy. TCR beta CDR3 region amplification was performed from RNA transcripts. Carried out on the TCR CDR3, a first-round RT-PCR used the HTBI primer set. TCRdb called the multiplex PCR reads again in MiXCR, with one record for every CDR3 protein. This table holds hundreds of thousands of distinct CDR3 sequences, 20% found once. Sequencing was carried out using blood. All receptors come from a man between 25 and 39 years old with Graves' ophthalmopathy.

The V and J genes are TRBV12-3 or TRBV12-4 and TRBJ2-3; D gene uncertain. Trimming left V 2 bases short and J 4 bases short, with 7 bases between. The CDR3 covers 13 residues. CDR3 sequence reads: CASSLPPPDTQYF. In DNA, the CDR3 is TGTGCCAGCAGTTTACCACCTCCAGATACGCAGTATTTT.

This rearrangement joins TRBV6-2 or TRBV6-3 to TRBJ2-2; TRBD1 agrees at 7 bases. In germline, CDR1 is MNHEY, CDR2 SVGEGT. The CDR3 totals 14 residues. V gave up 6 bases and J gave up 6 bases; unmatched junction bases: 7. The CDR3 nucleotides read TGTGCCAGCAGGGTACAGGGGTTCGCCGGGGAGCTGTTTTTT. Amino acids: CASRVQGFAGELFF.

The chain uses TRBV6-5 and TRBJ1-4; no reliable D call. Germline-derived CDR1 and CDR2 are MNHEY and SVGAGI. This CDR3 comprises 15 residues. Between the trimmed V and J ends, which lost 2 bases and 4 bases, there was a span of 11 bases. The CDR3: CASSYHRLSNEKLFF. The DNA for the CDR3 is TGTGCCAGCAGTTACCACCGTCTGAGTAATGAAAAACTGTTTTTT.

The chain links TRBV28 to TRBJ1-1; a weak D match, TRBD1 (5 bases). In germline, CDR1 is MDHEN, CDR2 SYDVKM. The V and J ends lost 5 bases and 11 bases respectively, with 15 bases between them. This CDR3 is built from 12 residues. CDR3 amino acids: CASSPPGGRAFF. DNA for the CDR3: TGTGCCAGCAGTCCCCCCGGGGGGAGGGCTTTCTTT.

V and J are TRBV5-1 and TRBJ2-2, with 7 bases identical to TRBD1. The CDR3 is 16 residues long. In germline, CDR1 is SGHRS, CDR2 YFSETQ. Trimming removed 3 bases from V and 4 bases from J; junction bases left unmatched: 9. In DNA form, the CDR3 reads TGCGCCAGCAGCTCACCGGGACAGTCAGGCACCGGGGAGCTGTTTTTT. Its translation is CASSSPGQSGTGELFF. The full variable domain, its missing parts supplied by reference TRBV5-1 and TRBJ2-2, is KAGVTQTPRYLIKTRGQQVTLSCSPISGHRSVSWYQQTPGQGLQFLFEYFSETQRNKGNFPGRFSGRQFSNSRSEMNVSTLELGDSALYLCASSSPGQSGTGELFFGEGSRLTVL.

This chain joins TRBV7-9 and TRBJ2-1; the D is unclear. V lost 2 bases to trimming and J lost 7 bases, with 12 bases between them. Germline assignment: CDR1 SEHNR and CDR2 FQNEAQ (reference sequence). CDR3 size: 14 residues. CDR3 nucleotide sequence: TGTGCCAGCAGCTTAAGTTGGCAGGCGAATGAGCAGTTCTTC. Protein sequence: CASSLSWQANEQFF.

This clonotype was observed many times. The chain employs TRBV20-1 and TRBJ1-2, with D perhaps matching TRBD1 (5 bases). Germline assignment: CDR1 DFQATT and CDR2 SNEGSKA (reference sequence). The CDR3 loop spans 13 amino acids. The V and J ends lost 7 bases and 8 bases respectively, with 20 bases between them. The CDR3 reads CSGIPTWGNGYTF. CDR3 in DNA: TGCAGTGGAATTCCGACATGGGGGAACGGCTACACCTTC.

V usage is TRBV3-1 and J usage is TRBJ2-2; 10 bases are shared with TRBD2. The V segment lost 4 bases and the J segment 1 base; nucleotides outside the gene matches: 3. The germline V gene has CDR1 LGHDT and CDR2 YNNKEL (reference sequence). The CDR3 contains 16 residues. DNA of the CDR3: TGTGCCAGCAGCCCGTGGACTAGCGGGAACACCGGGGAGCTGTTTTTT. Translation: CASSPWTSGNTGELFF.

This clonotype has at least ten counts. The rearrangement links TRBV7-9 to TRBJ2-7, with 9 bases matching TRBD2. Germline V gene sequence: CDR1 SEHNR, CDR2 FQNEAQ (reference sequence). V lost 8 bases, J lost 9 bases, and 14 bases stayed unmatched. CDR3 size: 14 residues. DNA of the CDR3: TGTGCCAGCCAAGCGGGGGGCTCACCCCCCTCGCAGTACTTC. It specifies CASQAGGSPPSQYF. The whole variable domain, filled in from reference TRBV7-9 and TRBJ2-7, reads DTGVSQNPRHKITKRGQNVTFRCDPISEHNRLYWYRQTLGQGPEFLTYFQNEAQLEKSRLLSDRFSAERPKGSFSTLEIQRTEQGDSAMYLCASQAGGSPPSQYFGPGTRLTVT.

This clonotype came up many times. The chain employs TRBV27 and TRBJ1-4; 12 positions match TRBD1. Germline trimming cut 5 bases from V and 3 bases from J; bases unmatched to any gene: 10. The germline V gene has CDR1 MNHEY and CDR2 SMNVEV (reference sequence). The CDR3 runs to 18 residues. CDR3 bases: TGTGCCAGCAGTAGACCCGGGACAGGGGGCCTCGCTAATGAAAAACTGTTTTTT. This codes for CASSRPGTGGLANEKLFF. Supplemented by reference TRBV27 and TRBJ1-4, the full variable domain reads EAQVTQNPRYLITVTGKKLTVTCSQNMNHEYMSWYRQDPGLGLRQIYYSMNVEVTDKGDVPEGYKVSRKEKRNFPLILESPSPNQTSLYFCASSRPGTGGLANEKLFFGSGTQLSVL.

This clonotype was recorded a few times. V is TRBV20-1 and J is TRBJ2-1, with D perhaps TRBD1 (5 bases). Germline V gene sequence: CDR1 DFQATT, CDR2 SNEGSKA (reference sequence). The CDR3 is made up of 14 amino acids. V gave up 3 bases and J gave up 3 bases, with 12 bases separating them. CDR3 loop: CSASPRVLYNEQFF. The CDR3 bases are TGCAGTGCTAGTCCCAGGGTCCTCTACAATGAGCAGTTCTTC.

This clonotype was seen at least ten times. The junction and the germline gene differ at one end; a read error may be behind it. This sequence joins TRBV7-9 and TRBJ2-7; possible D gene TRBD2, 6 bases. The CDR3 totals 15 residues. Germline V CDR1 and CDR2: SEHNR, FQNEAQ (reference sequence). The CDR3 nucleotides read TGTGCCAGCAGCTACCTAGACGGCGGGGCCTACGAGCAATACTTC. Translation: CASSYLDGGAYEQYF.

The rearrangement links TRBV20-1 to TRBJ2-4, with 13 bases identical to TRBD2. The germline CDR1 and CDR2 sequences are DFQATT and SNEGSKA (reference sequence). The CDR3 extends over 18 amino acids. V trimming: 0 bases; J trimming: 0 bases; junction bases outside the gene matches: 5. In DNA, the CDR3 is TGCAGTGCTAGAGATCTACTAGCGGGAGGGCTAGCCAAAAACATTCAGTACTTC. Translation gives CSARDLLAGGLAKNIQYF.

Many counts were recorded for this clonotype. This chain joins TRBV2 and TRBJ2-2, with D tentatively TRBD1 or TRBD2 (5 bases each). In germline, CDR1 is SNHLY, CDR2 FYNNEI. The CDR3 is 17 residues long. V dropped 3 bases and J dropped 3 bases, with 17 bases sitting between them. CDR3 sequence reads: CASSEMGVRADTGELFF. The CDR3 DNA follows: TGTGCCAGCAGTGAGATGGGGGTGCGAGCTGACACCGGGGAGCTGTTTTTT.

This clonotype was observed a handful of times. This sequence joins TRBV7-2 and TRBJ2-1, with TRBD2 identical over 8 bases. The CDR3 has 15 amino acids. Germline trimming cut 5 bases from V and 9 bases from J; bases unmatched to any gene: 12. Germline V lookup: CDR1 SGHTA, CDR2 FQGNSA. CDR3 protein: CASSPSGRVTGEQFF. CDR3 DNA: TGTGCCAGCAGCCCGAGCGGGAGAGTGACGGGTGAGCAGTTCTTC.

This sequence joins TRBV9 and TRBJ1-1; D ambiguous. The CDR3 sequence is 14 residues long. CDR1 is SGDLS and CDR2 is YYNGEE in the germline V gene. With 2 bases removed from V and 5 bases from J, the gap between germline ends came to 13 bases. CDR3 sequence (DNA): TGTGCCAGCAGCGTCCAACCCGGAGGGACTGAAGCTTTCTTT. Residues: CASSVQPGGTEAFF.

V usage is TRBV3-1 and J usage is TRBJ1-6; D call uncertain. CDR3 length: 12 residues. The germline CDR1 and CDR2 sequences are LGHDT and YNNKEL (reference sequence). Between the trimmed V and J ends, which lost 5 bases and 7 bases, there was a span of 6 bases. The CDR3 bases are TGTGCCAGCAGCACCCTAAATTCACCCCTCCACTTT. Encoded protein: CASSTLNSPLHF.

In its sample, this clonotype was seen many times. CDR3 nucleotide sequence: TGTGCCAGCAGTTCTCGGGGGAGGATAATCCAAGAGACCCAGTACTTC. Protein product: CASSSRGRIIQETQYF. This chain joins TRBV28 and TRBJ2-5; TRBD2 might be the D (6 bases). The CDR3 covers 16 residues. From germline, CDR1 is MDHEN and CDR2 SYDVKM. V dropped 4 bases and J dropped 1 base, with 16 bases sitting between them.

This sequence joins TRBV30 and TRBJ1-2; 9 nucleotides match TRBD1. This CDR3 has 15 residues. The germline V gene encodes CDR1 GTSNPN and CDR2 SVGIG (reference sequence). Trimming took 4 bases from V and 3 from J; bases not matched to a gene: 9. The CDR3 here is CAWNRGQGKYYGYTF. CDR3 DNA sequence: TGTGCCTGGAACCGGGGACAGGGAAAATACTATGGCTACACCTTC.

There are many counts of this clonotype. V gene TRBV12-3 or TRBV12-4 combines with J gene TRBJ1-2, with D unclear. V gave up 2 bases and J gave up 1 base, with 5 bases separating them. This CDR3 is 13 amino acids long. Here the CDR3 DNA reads TGTGCCAGCAGTTTACGGATTAACTATGGCTACACCTTC. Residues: CASSLRINYGYTF.

As DNA, the CDR3 is TGCAGTGCTTCGGCATATAGCAATCAGCCCCAGCATTTT. This encodes CSASAYSNQPQHF. This rearrangement joins TRBV20-1 to TRBJ1-5, with no clear D. Trimming cost V 5 bases and J 0 bases, with 8 bases left between them. In germline, CDR1 is DFQATT, CDR2 SNEGSKA (reference sequence). CDR3 length: 13 amino acids.

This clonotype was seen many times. The CDR3 here is CASSLIRDRANEQYF. CDR3 DNA sequence: TGTGCCAGCTCACTAATCCGGGACAGGGCCAACGAGCAGTACTTC. V gene TRBV18 combines with J gene TRBJ2-7, with TRBD1 matching 9 bases. V was pared by 4 bases and J by 5 bases, with 9 bases of the junction left unmatched. The CDR3 is made up of 15 amino acids. In germline, CDR1 is KGHSH, CDR2 LQKENI.

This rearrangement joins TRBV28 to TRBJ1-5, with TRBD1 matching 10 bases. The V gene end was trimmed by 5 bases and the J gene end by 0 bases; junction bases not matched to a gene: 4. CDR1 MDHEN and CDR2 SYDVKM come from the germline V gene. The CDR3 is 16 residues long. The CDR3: CASSRDRGYSNQPQHF. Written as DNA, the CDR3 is TGTGCCAGCAGTAGGGACAGGGGTTATAGCAATCAGCCCCAGCATTTT.